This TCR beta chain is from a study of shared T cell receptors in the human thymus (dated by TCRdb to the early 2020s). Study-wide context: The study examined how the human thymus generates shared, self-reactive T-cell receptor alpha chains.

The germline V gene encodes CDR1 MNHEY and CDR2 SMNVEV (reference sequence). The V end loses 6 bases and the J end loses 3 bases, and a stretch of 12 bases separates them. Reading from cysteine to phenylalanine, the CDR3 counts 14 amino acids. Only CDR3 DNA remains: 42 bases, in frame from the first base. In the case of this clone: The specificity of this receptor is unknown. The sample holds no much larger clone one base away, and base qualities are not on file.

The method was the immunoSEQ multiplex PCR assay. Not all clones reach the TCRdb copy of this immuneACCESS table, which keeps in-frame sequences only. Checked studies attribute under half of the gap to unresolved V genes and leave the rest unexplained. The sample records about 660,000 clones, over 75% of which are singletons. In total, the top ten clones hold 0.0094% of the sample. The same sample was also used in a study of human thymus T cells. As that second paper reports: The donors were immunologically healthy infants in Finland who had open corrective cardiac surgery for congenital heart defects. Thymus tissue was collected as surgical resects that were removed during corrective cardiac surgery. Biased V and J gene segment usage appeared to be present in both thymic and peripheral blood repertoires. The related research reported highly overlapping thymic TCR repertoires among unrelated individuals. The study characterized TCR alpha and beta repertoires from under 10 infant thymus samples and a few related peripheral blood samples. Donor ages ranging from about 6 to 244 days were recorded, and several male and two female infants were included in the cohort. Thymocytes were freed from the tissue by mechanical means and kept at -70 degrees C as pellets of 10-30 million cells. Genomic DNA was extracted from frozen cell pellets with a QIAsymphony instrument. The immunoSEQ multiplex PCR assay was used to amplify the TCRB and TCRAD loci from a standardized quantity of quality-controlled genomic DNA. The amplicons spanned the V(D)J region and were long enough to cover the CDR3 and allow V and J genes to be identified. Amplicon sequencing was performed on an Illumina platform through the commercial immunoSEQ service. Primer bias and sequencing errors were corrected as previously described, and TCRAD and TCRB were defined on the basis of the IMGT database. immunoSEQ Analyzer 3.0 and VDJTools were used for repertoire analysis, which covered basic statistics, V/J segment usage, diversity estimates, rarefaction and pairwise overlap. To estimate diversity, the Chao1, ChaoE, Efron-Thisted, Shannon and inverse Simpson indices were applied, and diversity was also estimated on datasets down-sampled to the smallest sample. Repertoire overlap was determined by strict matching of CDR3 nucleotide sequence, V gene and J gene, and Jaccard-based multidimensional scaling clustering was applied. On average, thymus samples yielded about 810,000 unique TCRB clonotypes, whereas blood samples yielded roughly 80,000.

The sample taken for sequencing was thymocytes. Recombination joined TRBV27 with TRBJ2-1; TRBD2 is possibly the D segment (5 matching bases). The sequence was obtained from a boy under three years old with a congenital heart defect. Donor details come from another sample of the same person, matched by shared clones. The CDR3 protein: CASREPGNYNEQFF. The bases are TGTGCCAGCAGGGAACCGGGAAACTACAATGAGCAGTTCTTC.